These T cell receptor beta chains were read from a single sample in a study of identical twins. TCRdb ran MiXCR on the 5' RACE reads and lists one entry per CDR3 protein. This table holds 500,000 to 600,000 distinct CDR3 sequences, around 20% found once. These sequences were also reported in another study, on T cells expressing NK-cell markers.

Specimen: CD4+ T cells sorted from blood. Receptor source: a woman in her late teens or twenties in good health. The CDR3 runs from the conserved cysteine through the conserved F or W. The D gene is left open where the match is weak. Clone size is not always given. Where it is, it says once, few, many or a class for expanded clones.

clone_size: few
v_call: TRBV29-1
j_call: TRBJ1-5
d_call: NA
cdr3_aa: CSVGSNQNQPQHF
cdr3_nt: TGCAGCGTGGGATCCAACCAGAATCAGCCCCAGCATTTT

clone_size: NA
v_call: TRBV20-1
j_call: TRBJ2-1
d_call: TRBD2
cdr3_aa: CSASVSGGPLYNEQFF
cdr3_nt: TGCAGTGCTAGCGTCTCGGGAGGGCCTCTCTACAATGAGCAGTTCTTC

clone_size: NA
v_call: TRBV2
j_call: TRBJ1-1
d_call: NA
cdr3_aa: CASSVGGKGTEAFF
cdr3_nt: TGTGCCAGCAGTGTAGGAGGGAAGGGCACTGAAGCTTTCTTT

clone_size: NA
v_call: TRBV12-3/TRBV12-4
j_call: TRBJ2-3
d_call: TRBD2
cdr3_aa: CASSRGTSGRMNTQYF
cdr3_nt: TGTGCCAGCAGCCGAGGGACTAGCGGGAGAATGAATACGCAGTATTTT

clone_size: many
v_call: TRBV20-1
j_call: TRBJ2-3
d_call: NA
cdr3_aa: CSASISGFRDTQYF
cdr3_nt: TGCAGTGCTAGCATCTCGGGGTTCCGAGATACGCAGTATTTT

clone_size: NA
v_call: TRBV16
j_call: TRBJ1-1
d_call: NA
cdr3_aa: CASSPSTFSEAFF
cdr3_nt: TGTGCCAGCAGCCCCTCTACGTTTTCCGAAGCTTTCTTT

clone_size: NA
v_call: TRBV7-2
j_call: TRBJ2-7
d_call: TRBD1
cdr3_aa: CASSPYSGTGGLEQYF
cdr3_nt: TGTGCCAGCAGCCCCTACTCCGGGACAGGAGGACTCGAGCAGTACTTC

clone_size: few
v_call: TRBV5-6
j_call: TRBJ1-2
d_call: NA
cdr3_aa: CASSSLTNQGYGYTF
cdr3_nt: TGTGCCAGCAGCTCCCTGACAAATCAAGGCTATGGCTACACCTTC

clone_size: NA
v_call: TRBV20-1
j_call: TRBJ2-3
d_call: TRBD2
cdr3_aa: CSARVGSAGGTQYF
cdr3_nt: TGCAGTGCTAGGGTAGGATCCGCCGGGGGGACGCAGTATTTT

clone_size: few
v_call: TRBV20-1
j_call: TRBJ2-5
d_call: NA
cdr3_aa: CSARSGSLETQYF
cdr3_nt: TGCAGTGCTAGAAGCGGTTCGCTCGAGACCCAGTACTTC

clone_size: NA
v_call: TRBV10-3
j_call: TRBJ2-1
d_call: NA
cdr3_aa: CAIRDEQIQFF
cdr3_nt: TGTGCCATCAGGGACGAACAAATCCAGTTCTTC

clone_size: few
v_call: TRBV12-3/TRBV12-4
j_call: TRBJ2-7
d_call: NA
cdr3_aa: CASSFLQGLHEQYF
cdr3_nt: TGTGCCAGCAGTTTCCTACAGGGTCTCCACGAGCAGTACTTC

clone_size: few
v_call: TRBV5-1
j_call: TRBJ2-4
d_call: NA
cdr3_aa: CASSLEGSKNIQYF
cdr3_nt: TGCGCCAGCAGCTTGGAAGGTAGCAAAAACATTCAGTACTTC

clone_size: NA
v_call: TRBV24-1
j_call: TRBJ1-2
d_call: NA
cdr3_aa: CATSDDGRGYTF
cdr3_nt: TGTGCCACCAGTGATGATGGGCGAGGCTACACCTTC

clone_size: few
v_call: TRBV12-3/TRBV12-4
j_call: TRBJ2-6
d_call: NA
cdr3_aa: CASSFRYSSGANVLTF
cdr3_nt: TGTGCCAGCAGTTTCCGGTATAGCTCTGGGGCCAACGTCCTGACTTTC

clone_size: NA
v_call: TRBV12-3/TRBV12-4
j_call: TRBJ2-3
d_call: NA
cdr3_aa: CASSTGDTQYF
cdr3_nt: TGTGCCAGCAGTACAGGGGATACGCAGTATTTT

clone_size: few
v_call: TRBV5-1
j_call: TRBJ2-1
d_call: TRBD2
cdr3_aa: CASSLGLAGGTEQFF
cdr3_nt: TGCGCCAGCAGCTTGGGACTAGCGGGGGGGACTGAGCAGTTCTTC

clone_size: NA
v_call: TRBV5-4
j_call: TRBJ2-3
d_call: TRBD1
cdr3_aa: CASSSQQGATDTQYF
cdr3_nt: TGTGCCAGCAGCTCACAACAGGGGGCCACAGATACGCAGTATTTT

clone_size: NA
v_call: TRBV9
j_call: TRBJ2-5
d_call: NA
cdr3_aa: CASSSKSGAQETQYF
cdr3_nt: TGTGCCAGCAGCTCGAAGTCAGGGGCCCAAGAGACCCAGTACTTC

clone_size: NA
v_call: TRBV20-1
j_call: TRBJ1-2
d_call: NA
cdr3_aa: CSASGYYGYTF
cdr3_nt: TGCAGTGCCTCAGGGTACTATGGCTACACCTTC

clone_size: many
v_call: TRBV12-3/TRBV12-4
j_call: TRBJ2-2
d_call: NA
cdr3_aa: CASSPRGGELFF
cdr3_nt: TGTGCCAGCAGTCCCCGAGGTGGGGAGCTGTTTTTT

clone_size: once
v_call: TRBV20-1
j_call: TRBJ2-3
d_call: TRBD1
cdr3_aa: CSARGGQVAQYF
cdr3_nt: TGCAGTGCTAGAGGAGGACAGGTAGCGCAGTATTTT

clone_size: few
v_call: TRBV11-3
j_call: TRBJ2-1
d_call: TRBD2
cdr3_aa: CASSLRYSGGVNEQFF
cdr3_nt: TGTGCCAGCAGCTTAAGGTATAGCGGGGGGGTCAATGAGCAGTTCTTC

clone_size: many
v_call: TRBV29-1
j_call: TRBJ1-2
d_call: NA
cdr3_aa: CSVGTNYGYTF
cdr3_nt: TGCAGCGTTGGGACCAACTATGGCTACACCTTC

clone_size: few
v_call: TRBV3-1
j_call: TRBJ2-5
d_call: NA
cdr3_aa: CASSQVEHLSGETQYF
cdr3_nt: TGTGCCAGCAGCCAAGTGGAACACCTCAGCGGAGAGACCCAGTACTTC

clone_size: few
v_call: TRBV20-1
j_call: TRBJ2-1
d_call: TRBD2
cdr3_aa: CSARLAGGAYNEQFF
cdr3_nt: TGCAGTGCTAGGCTAGCGGGGGGGGCCTACAATGAGCAGTTCTTC

clone_size: few
v_call: TRBV12-3/TRBV12-4
j_call: TRBJ2-2
d_call: TRBD1
cdr3_aa: CAGMTGTSTGELFF
cdr3_nt: TGTGCCGGAATGACAGGGACAAGCACCGGGGAGCTGTTTTTT

clone_size: NA
v_call: TRBV29-1
j_call: TRBJ1-1
d_call: TRBD1
cdr3_aa: CSVNRDRVNTEAFF
cdr3_nt: TGCAGCGTTAACCGGGACAGGGTGAACACTGAAGCTTTCTTT

clone_size: few
v_call: TRBV20-1
j_call: TRBJ2-3
d_call: NA
cdr3_aa: CSSGGSPGVTQYF
cdr3_nt: TGCAGCAGCGGAGGGTCTCCGGGTGTTACGCAGTATTTT

clone_size: NA
v_call: TRBV14
j_call: TRBJ2-7
d_call: NA
cdr3_aa: CASSQGIRRYF
cdr3_nt: TGTGCCAGCAGCCAAGGGATACGGCGGTACTTC

clone_size: few
v_call: TRBV7-2
j_call: TRBJ2-7
d_call: TRBD2
cdr3_aa: CASSLVQTSGIHYEQYF
cdr3_nt: TGTGCCAGCAGCTTAGTCCAGACTAGCGGGATTCACTACGAGCAGTACTTC

clone_size: few
v_call: TRBV6-2/TRBV6-3
j_call: TRBJ2-7
d_call: TRBD1
cdr3_aa: CASRRPGQSSYEQYF
cdr3_nt: TGTGCCAGCAGGCGTCCGGGACAGAGTTCCTACGAGCAGTACTTC

clone_size: few
v_call: TRBV25-1
j_call: TRBJ2-3
d_call: NA
cdr3_aa: CASAITDTQYF
cdr3_nt: TGTGCCAGCGCTATTACAGATACGCAGTATTTT

clone_size: few
v_call: TRBV6-2/TRBV6-3
j_call: TRBJ2-3
d_call: NA
cdr3_aa: CASSYSGGDTQYF
cdr3_nt: TGTGCCAGCAGTTACTCGGGAGGAGATACGCAGTATTTT

clone_size: few
v_call: TRBV20-1
j_call: TRBJ1-1
d_call: NA
cdr3_aa: CSASPLKDTEAFF
cdr3_nt: TGCAGTGCTAGCCCCCTGAAGGACACTGAAGCTTTCTTT